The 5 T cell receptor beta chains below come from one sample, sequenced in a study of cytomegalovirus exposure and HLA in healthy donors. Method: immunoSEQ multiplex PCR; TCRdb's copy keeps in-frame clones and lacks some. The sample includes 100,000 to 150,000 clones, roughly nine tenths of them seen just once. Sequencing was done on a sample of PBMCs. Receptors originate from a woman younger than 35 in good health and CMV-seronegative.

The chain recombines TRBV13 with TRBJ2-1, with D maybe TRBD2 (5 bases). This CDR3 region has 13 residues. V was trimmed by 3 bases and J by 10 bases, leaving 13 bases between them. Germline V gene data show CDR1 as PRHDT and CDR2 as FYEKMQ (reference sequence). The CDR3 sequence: CASSFGNRNEQFF. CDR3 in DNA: TGTGCCAGCAGCTTCGGGAATCGAAACGAGCAGTTCTTC.

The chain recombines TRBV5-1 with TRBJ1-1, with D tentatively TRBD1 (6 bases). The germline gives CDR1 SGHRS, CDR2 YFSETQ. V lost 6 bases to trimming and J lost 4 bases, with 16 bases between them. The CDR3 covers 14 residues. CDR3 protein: CASTLGAGVTEAFF. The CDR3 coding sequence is TGCGCCAGCACCCTGGGGGCAGGGGTCACTGAAGCTTTCTTT.

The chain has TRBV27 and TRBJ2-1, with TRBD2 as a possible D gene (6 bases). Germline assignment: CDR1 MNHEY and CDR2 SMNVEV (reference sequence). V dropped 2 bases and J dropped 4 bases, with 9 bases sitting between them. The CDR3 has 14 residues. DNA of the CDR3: TGTGCCAGCAGTTTAGGCGGGACGTACAATGAGCAGTTCTTC. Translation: CASSLGGTYNEQFF.

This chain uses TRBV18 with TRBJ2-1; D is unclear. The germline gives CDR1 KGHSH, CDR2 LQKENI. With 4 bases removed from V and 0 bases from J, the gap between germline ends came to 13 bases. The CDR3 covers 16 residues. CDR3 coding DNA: TGTGCCAGCTCACAACCTAGAGGCCTCTCCTACAATGAGCAGTTCTTC. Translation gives CASSQPRGLSYNEQFF.

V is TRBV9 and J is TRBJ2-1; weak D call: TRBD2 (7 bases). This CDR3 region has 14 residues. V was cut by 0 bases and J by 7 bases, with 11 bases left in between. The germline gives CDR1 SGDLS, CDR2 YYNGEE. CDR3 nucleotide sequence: TGTGCCAGCAGCGTAGAGGGGGGGCATAATGAGCAGTTCTTC. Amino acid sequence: CASSVEGGHNEQFF.